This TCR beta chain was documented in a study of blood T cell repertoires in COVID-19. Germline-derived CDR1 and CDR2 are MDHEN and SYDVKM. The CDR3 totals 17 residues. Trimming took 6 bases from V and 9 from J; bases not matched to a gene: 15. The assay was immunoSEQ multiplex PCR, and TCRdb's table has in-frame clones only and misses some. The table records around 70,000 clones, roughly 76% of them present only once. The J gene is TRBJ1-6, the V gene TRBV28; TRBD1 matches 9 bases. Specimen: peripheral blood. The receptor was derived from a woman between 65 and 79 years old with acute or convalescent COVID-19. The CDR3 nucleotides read TGTGCCAGCAGCCTTCGACAGGGGGGAGAATTTCGTTCACCCCTCCACTTT. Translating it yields CASSLRQGGEFRSPLHF.